This T cell receptor (beta chain) stems from a study of T cell responses to AZD1222 COVID-19 vaccine. The method was immunoSEQ multiplex PCR; TCRdb's version includes in-frame clones alone and lacks a portion of them. The sample contains about 54,000 clones, 86% of which appear only once. Per germline, CDR1 SGHRS and CDR2 YFSETQ. This CDR3 contains 16 residues. V gave up 4 bases and J gave up 5 bases; unmatched junction bases: 7. This sequence joins TRBV5-1 and TRBJ2-5; 14 nucleotides agree with TRBD2. The TCR sequence derives from an adult who received the AZD1222 COVID-19 vaccine. The sample was peripheral blood, taken 28 days after the second AZD1222 dose. The chain's CDR3 is CASSQGTSGRIETQYF. The CDR3 nucleotides are TGCGCCAGCAGCCAAGGGACTAGCGGGAGAATTGAGACCCAGTACTTC.